Reported below is one T cell receptor beta chain. As handled by the study authors: Reference gene primer amplification gave nucleated cell count estimates. TCRdb's table, derived via immunoSEQ multiplex PCR, lists solely in-frame clones and lacks some. The V and J calls and the clone size are those of that table, but D and trimming were determined from the DNA. The profile shows just over 300,000 clones, 85% to 90% of them singletons. The Seattle patients joined while their infection was active and were tracked longitudinally afterward. The sample originates from a study of blood T cell repertoires in COVID-19. Study-level information: Samples of COVID-19 (acute and convalescent) were obtained from the United States, Italy and Spain.

CDR3 size: 15 residues. Germline V lookup: CDR1 SGHNT, CDR2 YYREEE (reference sequence). Trimming pared 0 bases from V and 5 bases from J, leaving 9 bases between. This receptor was obtained from a woman aged 25 to 39 with COVID-19, enrolled during active disease. Sequencing was done on a sample of peripheral blood. This sequence joins TRBV5-4 and TRBJ1-6, with D tentatively TRBD1 (6 bases). CDR3 DNA sequence: TGTGCCAGCAGCTTGGAAGGGGGAAATAATTCACCCCTCCACTTT. Translating gives CASSLEGGNNSPLHF.